This TCR beta chain was recorded in a study of shared clonotypes between healthy human individuals. Overall study context: Aged 18 to 49, the donors were a couple of women and three men. Study-wide results and limits: Exclusively blood specimens were collected; tissue repertoires likely differ.

With respect to this clone: The antigen remains unidentified.

V lost 2 bases, J lost 5 bases, and 16 bases lay in between. This CDR3 has 15 amino acids. Per the germline V gene, CDR1 is MNHNS and CDR2 is SASEGT. Profiled with immunoSEQ multiplex PCR; TCRdb holds only in-frame clones, not every one. The repertoire holds about 2.4 million clones, with 93% as singletons. Sequencing was performed on naive CD4+ T cells from PBMCs. Subset defined: CD45RA+ positively selected. This sequence joins TRBV6-1 and TRBJ2-7; possibly TRBD2 for D (6 bases). This sequence originates from a young man in good health. Some clones in this sample may be carry-over from other donors' samples. CDR3 amino acids: CASSENTGEVHEQYF. The CDR3 DNA is TGTGCCAGCAGTGAAAATACGGGAGAGGTCCACGAGCAGTACTTC.